This T cell receptor (beta chain) was recorded in a study of cytomegalovirus exposure and HLA in healthy donors. Study-wide points: An observed cluster of highly shared sequence variants was recorded as a likely sequencing artifact.

The study ran its PCR with 60 Vbeta and 13 Jbeta primers. Sequenced by immunoSEQ multiplex PCR; TCRdb stores in-frame clones only, minus some. Counted here are some 110,000 clones, approximately 77% occurring once; the ten biggest clones make up around 4.9%. In the case of this clone: The antigen is not known.

This CDR3 has 15 residues. V gave up 4 bases and J gave up 2 bases; unmatched junction bases: 4. The germline gives CDR1 SNHLY, CDR2 FYNNEI. The sample comprised PBMCs. The receptor's source is a man aged 50-60 years in good health and CMV-seropositive. The chain joins TRBV2 to TRBJ2-1; 8 positions agree with TRBD1. As DNA, the CDR3 is TGTGCCAGCAGTGGACAGGGGAATACCTACAATGAGCAGTTCTTC. Protein: CASSGQGNTYNEQFF.